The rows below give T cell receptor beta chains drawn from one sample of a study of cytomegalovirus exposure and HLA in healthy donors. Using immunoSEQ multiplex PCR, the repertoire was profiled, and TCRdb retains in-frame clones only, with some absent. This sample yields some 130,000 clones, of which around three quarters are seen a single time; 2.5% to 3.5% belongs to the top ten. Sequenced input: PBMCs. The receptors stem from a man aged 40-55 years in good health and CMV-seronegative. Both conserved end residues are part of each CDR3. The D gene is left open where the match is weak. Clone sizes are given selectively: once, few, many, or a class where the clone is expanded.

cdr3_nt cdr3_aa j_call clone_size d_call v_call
TGTGCCAGCAGTTACTCTCGGGGACAGGGGCCTATTTACTTT CASSYSRGQGPIYF TRBJ1-1 - TRBD1 TRBV6-5
TGTGCCACTCGTGACAGGGGTGCAACTAATGAAAAACTGTTTTTT CATRDRGATNEKLFF TRBJ1-4 - TRBD1 TRBV19
TGTGCCAGCAGCACAGGACACGTGAACACCGGGGAGCTGTTTTTT CASSTGHVNTGELFF TRBJ2-2 - - TRBV11-2
TGTGCCAGCAGCGCCTTGGGGACTAGCGGCCAAGAGACCCAGTACTTC CASSALGTSGQETQYF TRBJ2-5 once TRBD2 TRBV9
TGTGCCAGCAGCTTTAGAGCGGGGGGGTCTAGCACAGATACGCAGTATTTT CASSFRAGGSSTDTQYF TRBJ2-3 - TRBD2 TRBV7-2
TGTGCCAGCAAACCGGGACAGACGAACACCGGGGAGCTGTTTTTT CASKPGQTNTGELFF TRBJ2-2 - TRBD1 TRBV9
TGTGCCAGCAGTGACTCCCCTAGTGTGGCCGGGGAGCTGTTTTTT CASSDSPSVAGELFF TRBJ2-2 few - TRBV6-4
TGCAGCGTCTATGAGGGGGAGTTGTCCTACAATGAGCAGTTCTTC CSVYEGELSYNEQFF TRBJ2-1 - - TRBV29-1
TGTGCCAGTAGTACGACGGGGGACAATCAGCCCCAGCATTTT CASSTTGDNQPQHF TRBJ1-5 many - TRBV19
TGCGCCAGCAGCCACCCCGGGAAACTCACTGCCTACGAGCAGTACTTC CASSHPGKLTAYEQYF TRBJ2-7 - - TRBV4-1
TGTGCCAGCAGCAGGGACAGCCTCGAGCAGTACTTC CASSRDSLEQYF TRBJ2-7 few TRBD1 TRBV2
TGTGCCAGCAGCTTCTCGGGACAGGGGAACTACGAGCAGTACTTC CASSFSGQGNYEQYF TRBJ2-7 - TRBD1 TRBV11-3
TGTGCCAGCCACGATGGAAGCCGCGGGGAGCAGTACTTC CASHDGSRGEQYF TRBJ2-7 - - TRBV11-3
TGTGCCAGCAGTTATTTTGGATCCCAGCAGGGCACTGAAGCTTTCTTT CASSYFGSQQGTEAFF TRBJ1-1 - - TRBV6-5
TGTGCCAGCAGCCCAAACCCGACAGGGACCAAAAACATTCAGTACTTC CASSPNPTGTKNIQYF TRBJ2-4 - TRBD1 TRBV7-9
TGTGCCAGCACCTATGGACTAGCGGGGAGGTACGAGCAGTACTTC CASTYGLAGRYEQYF TRBJ2-7 - TRBD2 TRBV27
TGTGCCAGCTCACTTCGGACTAGCTCCCTCTCTGGGGATTTCTTC CASSLRTSSLSGDFF TRBJ2-1 few TRBD2 TRBV18
TGCGCCAGCAGCCAGCTCTCGGGGGGGCGTGAGCAGTACTTC CASSQLSGGREQYF TRBJ2-7 - TRBD2 TRBV5-1
TGTGCCAGCAGGGACGGACTAATCCCCAATTCACCCCTCCACTTT CASRDGLIPNSPLHF TRBJ1-6 - - TRBV19
TGTGCCAGTAGAGAGGCAGGGGGGACTGATGAGCAGTTCTTC CASREAGGTDEQFF TRBJ2-1 - - TRBV19
TGCGCCAGTCGTCCAGGGGCCGCTAATGAAAAACTGTTTTTT CASRPGAANEKLFF TRBJ1-4 - - TRBV23-1
TGTGCCAGCAGCTTAGGAGGGTTTCGTGGCTACACCTTC CASSLGGFRGYTF TRBJ1-2 - - TRBV7-9
TGTGCCAGTAATTGGTCCGGAGCTGGTGGCTACACCTTC CASNWSGAGGYTF TRBJ1-2 - - TRBV19
TGTGCCAGCAGCTTAGTTCGGGAGGATACGCAGTATTTT CASSLVREDTQYF TRBJ2-3 - - TRBV7-2
TGTGCCAGCATGGACGACAGGGACGATGGCTACACCTTC CASMDDRDDGYTF TRBJ1-2 - TRBD1 TRBV2
TGTGCCAGTACCTCGACAGGGGGCTACTATGGCTACACCTTC CASTSTGGYYGYTF TRBJ1-2 - TRBD1 TRBV19
TGTGCCAGCAGCTTAGTAGCGGGACGAGATACGCAGTATTTT CASSLVAGRDTQYF TRBJ2-3 few TRBD2 TRBV7-6
TGTGCCAGCAGCACCCGCCAGGGGAGCAATCAGCCCCAGCATTTT CASSTRQGSNQPQHF TRBJ1-5 - - TRBV7-2
TGTGCCAGCAGCTCTAGCGGGGGGATTGCAGATACGCAGTATTTT CASSSSGGIADTQYF TRBJ2-3 - TRBD2 TRBV7-6
TGTGCCATCAGGGGGTGGGGGGAGGACACTGAAGCTTTCTTT CAIRGWGEDTEAFF TRBJ1-1 - - TRBV10-3
TGTGCCAGCAACACCGGGAGCCAGACCCAGTACTTC CASNTGSQTQYF TRBJ2-5 once - TRBV28
TGTGCCAGCAGATCAGGGTCCTCCAGCAATCAGCCCCAGCATTTT CASRSGSSSNQPQHF TRBJ1-5 - - TRBV28
TGTGCCAACAGCCCTTCGACAGGGGGCTATGTCTATGGCTACACCTTC CANSPSTGGYVYGYTF TRBJ1-2 - TRBD1 TRBV7-9
TGTGCCATCAGCCCGGACAGGGCCCGGAACACCGGGGAGCTGTTTTTT CAISPDRARNTGELFF TRBJ2-2 - TRBD1 TRBV10-3
TGTGCCAGCAGATTGTTTGGTGAGGCTGGAGAGCAGTTCTTC CASRLFGEAGEQFF TRBJ2-1 - - TRBV7-3
TGTGCCAGCACGAGGGGGCGTCAAGAGACCCAGTACTTC CASTRGRQETQYF TRBJ2-5 - TRBD1 TRBV28
TGCAGCGTTAGACAGGGGGGGAACACTGAAGCTTTCTTT CSVRQGGNTEAFF TRBJ1-1 - TRBD1 TRBV29-1
TGTGCCAGCAGTTTAGACCGGAGGGATAATTCACCCCTCCACTTT CASSLDRRDNSPLHF TRBJ1-6 - - TRBV28
TGTGCCAGCAGCGGGGGGAGGGAGACCCAGTACTTC CASSGGRETQYF TRBJ2-5 - TRBD2 TRBV2